These 9 T cell receptor beta chains originate from one sample sequenced in a study of a mutant IDH1 vaccine in newly diagnosed glioma. Time point indicated: baseline, week 1 (first vaccination visit). Noted treatment: pre-vaccination baseline after standard-of-care therapy. Only in-frame clones appear in the TCRdb table, and some are missing; sequencing was by immunoSEQ multiplex PCR. Here the sample spans more than 50,000 clones, around 86% being singletons. This specimen was PBMCs, taken from a glioma patient treated with radiotherapy, temozolomide or both. Receptor source: a man under 40 with glioma.

The rearrangement uses TRBV7-7 and TRBJ2-2; D not resolved. Germline CDR1 is SSHAT and CDR2 is FNYEAQ (reference sequence). The CDR3 runs 13 residues. Trimming removed 1 base from V and 7 bases from J, with 7 bases in between. The CDR3, as DNA: TGTGCCAGCAGCTTAGGGGCGGACGGGGAGCTGTTTTTT. Translated, it gives CASSLGADGELFF.

The chain links TRBV7-9 to TRBJ1-1, with no clear D. The CDR3 contains 17 residues. Germline CDR1 and CDR2: SEHNR and FQNEAQ (reference sequence). V lost 5 bases and J 0 bases, leaving 19 bases between the germline ends. This chain's CDR3 is CASSQNIAATMNTEAFF. The CDR3 nucleotides are TGTGCCAGCAGCCAAAACATTGCGGCAACCATGAACACTGAAGCTTTCTTT.

This sequence joins TRBV4-1 and TRBJ1-6; a possible D gene is TRBD1 (5 bases). The CDR3 is made up of 13 amino acids. Per germline, CDR1 MGHRA and CDR2 YSYEKL. Deletions cut 1 base from V and 7 bases from J, with 5 bases between. The CDR3 DNA reads as TGCGCCAGCAGCCAAGGGGGGAATTCACCCCTCCACTTT. This gives the protein CASSQGGNSPLHF.

This clone was seen more than once but under ten times. This chain connects TRBV7-9 to TRBJ1-5; D not resolved. V shed 3 bases and J shed 4 bases, with 4 bases lying between them. The CDR3 runs 12 residues. In germline, CDR1 is SEHNR, CDR2 FQNEAQ (reference sequence). CDR3 nucleotide sequence: TGTGCCAGCAGCTTTGGGAATCAGCCCCAGCATTTT. Its translation is CASSFGNQPQHF.

The chain uses TRBV13 and TRBJ2-2; no definite D call. Deletions cut 1 base from V and 6 bases from J, with 3 bases between. Germline V gene sequence: CDR1 PRHDT, CDR2 FYEKMQ (reference sequence). This CDR3 is built from 12 residues. The CDR3 sequence: CASSLESGELFF. The DNA of the CDR3 is TGTGCCAGCAGCTTAGAATCCGGGGAGCTGTTTTTT. The full variable domain, its missing parts supplied by reference TRBV13 and TRBJ2-2, is AAGVIQSPRHLIKEKRETATLKCYPIPRHDTVYWYQQGPGQDPQFLISFYEKMQSDKGSIPDRFSAQQFSDYHSELNMSSLELGDSALYFCASSLESGELFFGEGSRLTVL.

This clone has just a few counts. The chain employs TRBV29-1 and TRBJ1-5, with 7 bases matching TRBD1. The CDR3 extends over 13 amino acids. V shed 5 bases, J shed 0 bases, and the junction held 1 base outside the gene matches. The germline gives CDR1 SQVTM, CDR2 ANQGSEA. The CDR3 DNA follows: TGCAGCGTTCGACAGGGTAGCAATCAGCCCCAGCATTTT. Translation: CSVRQGSNQPQHF.

V is TRBV6-5 and J is TRBJ1-1; 7 bases align to TRBD1. Trimming removed 6 bases from V and 3 bases from J; junction bases left unmatched: 7. The V gene's germline CDR1 is MNHEY and CDR2 SVGAGI. The CDR3 length is 14 residues. The chain's CDR3 is CASRGRGVYTEAFF. The CDR3 nucleotides are TGTGCCAGCAGAGGCAGGGGGGTCTACACTGAAGCTTTCTTT.

V usage is TRBV6-1 and J usage is TRBJ1-2; no definite D call. The CDR3 has 13 amino acids. V lost 6 bases and J lost 7, with 15 bases in between. CDR1 and CDR2 from the germline V gene are MNHNS and SASEGT. CDR3 protein: CASRPGSTGGYTF. DNA for the CDR3: TGTGCCAGCAGACCGGGGTCAACCGGTGGCTACACCTTC.

The rearrangement joins TRBV27 to TRBJ1-5; possible D gene TRBD1, 5 bases. Germline V gene lookup returns CDR1 MNHEY and CDR2 SMNVEV (reference sequence). Trimming cost V 8 bases and J 3 bases, with 14 bases left between them. The CDR3 contains 14 residues. CDR3 sequence reads: CASGPSGYNQPQHF. As DNA, the CDR3 is TGTGCCAGCGGCCCTTCAGGGTACAATCAGCCCCAGCATTTT.